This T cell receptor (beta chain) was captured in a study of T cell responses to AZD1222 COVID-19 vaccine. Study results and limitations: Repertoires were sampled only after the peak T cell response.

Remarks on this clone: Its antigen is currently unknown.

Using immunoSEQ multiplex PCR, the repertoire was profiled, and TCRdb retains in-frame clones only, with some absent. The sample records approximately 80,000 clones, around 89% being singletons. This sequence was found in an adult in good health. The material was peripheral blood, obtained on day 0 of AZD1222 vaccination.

The chain's CDR3 is CASSKTGVGSNQPQHF. As DNA, the CDR3 is TGTGCCAGCAGCAAAACAGGGGTAGGGAGCAATCAGCCCCAGCATTTT. This chain links TRBV7-9 with TRBJ1-5; 7 bases match TRBD1. V lost 5 bases to trimming and J lost 1 base; unmatched junction nucleotides: 8. Germline V CDR1 and CDR2: SEHNR, FQNEAQ (reference sequence). This CDR3 is built from 16 residues.